This T cell receptor beta chain was sequenced for a study of monozygotic twins with inflammatory bowel disease. After re-calling the 5' RACE reads, TCRdb lists one entry per CDR3 protein, DNA absent. Its clone listing holds a few hundred thousand distinct CDR3 sequences. This CDR3 has 15 residues. Germline CDR1 LNHDA, CDR2 SQIVND (reference sequence). The chain is built from TRBV19 and TRBJ1-5; the TRBD1 assignment by TCRdb is unverifiable without DNA. The material sequenced was blood. The receptor was derived from a human donor with ulcerative colitis or Crohn's disease, or a healthy co-twin of an affected twin (not recorded which). The CDR3 sequence is CASSAPTGVGQPQHF.